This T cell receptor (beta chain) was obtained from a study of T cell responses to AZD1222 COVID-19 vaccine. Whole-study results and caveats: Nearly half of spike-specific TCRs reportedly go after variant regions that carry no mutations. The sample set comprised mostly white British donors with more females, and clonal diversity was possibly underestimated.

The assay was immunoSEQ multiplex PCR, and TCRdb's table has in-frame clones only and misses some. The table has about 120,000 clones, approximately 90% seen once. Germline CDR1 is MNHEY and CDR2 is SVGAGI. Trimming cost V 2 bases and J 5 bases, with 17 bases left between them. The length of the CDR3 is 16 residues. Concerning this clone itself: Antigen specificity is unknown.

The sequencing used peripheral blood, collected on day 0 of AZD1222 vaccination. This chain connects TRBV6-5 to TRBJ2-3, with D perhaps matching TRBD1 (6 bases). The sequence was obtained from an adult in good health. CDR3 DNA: TGTGCCAGCAGTTACGGGGGCGCAAGATTAAGAGATACGCAGTATTTT. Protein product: CASSYGGARLRDTQYF.